This TCR beta chain was profiled in a study of regulatory T cells in long-lasting Graves disease (TCRdb year 2021). Describing the broader study: Persistent Graves' disease meant more than 5 years of antithyroid drug treatment with TSH receptor autoantibodies that stayed positive. Antithyroid drugs had been taken for about 9.7 years on average by persistent Graves' disease patients in the clinical cohort. Patients with persistent Graves' disease were compared with patients with newly diagnosed Graves' disease using TCR sequencing and RNA sequencing of peripheral blood. A total of approximately 35 samples underwent TCR sequencing: some 13 from persistent and roughly 20 from newly diagnosed Graves' disease patients. The study took place in China and was registered as a clinical trial. Summary of the overall study and its limitations: The small sample size was acknowledged by the authors as a limitation that may reduce accuracy. Preferential use of TRBV28, TRBJ1-2 and TRBJ2-5 was observed in persistent disease, whereas TRBV20-1 and TRBJ2-1 were favored in newly diagnosed disease. Only the TCR beta chain was sequenced and analyzed. Lower TCR Shannon entropy and fewer highly expanded clones were observed in persistent Graves' disease patients than in newly diagnosed patients, which suggested clonal expansion. The study examined only peripheral blood because the primary lesion, thyroid tissue, could not be accessed. Persistent patients shared more public clonotypes among themselves (under 3,000) than newly diagnosed patients did (approximately 970).

The sample's time point label, in plain terms: persistent/refractory GD, antithyroid drugs over 5 years with positive TRAb. For both TCR sequencing and RNA sequencing, RNA was extracted from PBMCs in TRIzol. The diagnosis of Graves' disease was made according to American Thyroid Association guidelines. The patients came from an endocrinology department in Xi'an, China. Each patient gave 7 to 9.5 milliliters of peripheral blood, collected in an EDTA anticoagulant tube. Ficoll Paque Plus density gradient separation was used to isolate PBMCs, and no additional T cell sorting was done. RNA quality was checked with an Agilent 2100 Bioanalyzer and agarose gel, and concentration with a NanoDrop 2000. Library preparation was by multiplex PCR. The reads were generated on an Illumina HiSeq 4000. TCR beta libraries were built with iRepertoire HTBI primers and Arm-PCR amplification of CDR3 regions. PCR products were gel purified before sequencing. For the original study's pipeline: A total of 62 TRBV and 14 TRBJ segments were identified across samples and were used for gene usage analysis of CDR3 amino acid clonotypes. Filtered high-quality paired reads were merged into contigs using COPE and FqMerger. BLAST was used to align contigs to the IMGT TRBV, TRBD and TRBJ reference genes, and CDR3 was defined following IMGT. Highly expanded clones were defined as clonotypes with a frequency above 0.1%. Shannon entropy was used to measure repertoire diversity, and the Gini coefficient was used to measure V-J evenness. A clonotype was considered public if more than one individual shared it. The public reads were quality trimmed at Q25 with fastp and then assembled into clones with MiXCR by TCRdb, keeping productive beta chains. Every distinct CDR3 protein forms one entry, paired with its most common genes and DNA. The V and J calls and clone size are TCRdb's, not the authors'. In all, the sample holds about 460,000 distinct CDR3 sequences, and 20% to 25% of those were seen once. The ten largest clones take up roughly 14% of the sample.

Looking up the germline V gene yields CDR1 ENHRY and CDR2 SYGVKD. There are 14 amino acids in the CDR3, from cysteine to phenylalanine inclusive. The kept DNA is CDR3 alone, 42 bases in frame from the first base. V trim: 4 bases; J trim: 2 bases; unmatched bases: 4. This clonotype was observed many times. The antigen this receptor binds is unknown. Base-call qualities are not available, and no considerably larger clone is one nucleotide away. The sequencing used peripheral blood mononuclear cells (PBMCs), collected when the disease was refractory, from a patient treated with antithyroid drugs. The clonotype originates from a female donor with Graves disease. The chain was built from TRBV10-3 and TRBJ2-7, with TRBD2 identical over 8 junction bases. The bases read TGTGCCATCAGTGGCGGTAGCGGGGCCTACGAGCAGTACTTC. This sequence encodes CAISGGSGAYEQYF.